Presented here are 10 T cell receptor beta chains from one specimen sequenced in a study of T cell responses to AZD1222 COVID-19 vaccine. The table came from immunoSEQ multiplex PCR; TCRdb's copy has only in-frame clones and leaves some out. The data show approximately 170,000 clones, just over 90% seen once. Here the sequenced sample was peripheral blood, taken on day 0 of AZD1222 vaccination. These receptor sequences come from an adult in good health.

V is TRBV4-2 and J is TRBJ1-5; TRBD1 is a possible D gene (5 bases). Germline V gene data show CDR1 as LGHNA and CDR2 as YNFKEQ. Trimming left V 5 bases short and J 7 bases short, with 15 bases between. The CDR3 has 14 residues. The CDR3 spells CASSYSGLLQPQHF. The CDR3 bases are TGTGCCAGCAGCTACTCAGGGTTGTTGCAGCCCCAGCATTTT.

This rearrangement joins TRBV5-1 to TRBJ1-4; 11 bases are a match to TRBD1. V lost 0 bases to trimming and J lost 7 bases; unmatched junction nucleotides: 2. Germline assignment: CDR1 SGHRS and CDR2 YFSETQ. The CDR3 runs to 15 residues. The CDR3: CASSLAGTGGEKLFF. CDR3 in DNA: TGCGCCAGCAGCTTGGCCGGGACAGGGGGTGAAAAACTGTTTTTT.

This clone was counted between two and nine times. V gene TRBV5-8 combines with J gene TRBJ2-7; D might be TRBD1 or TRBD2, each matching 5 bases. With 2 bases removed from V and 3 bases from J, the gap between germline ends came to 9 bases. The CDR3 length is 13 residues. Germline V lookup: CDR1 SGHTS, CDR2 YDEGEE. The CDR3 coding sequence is TGTGCCAGCAGCTTCGGGGCAGGCTACGAGCAGTACTTC. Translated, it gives CASSFGAGYEQYF.

The CDR3 sequence: CASSLGDDAPAHNEQFF. For the CDR3, the DNA is TGCGCCAGCAGCTTGGGTGATGACGCTCCAGCGCACAATGAGCAGTTCTTC. J is TRBJ2-1 and V is TRBV5-1; D remains ambiguous. The CDR3 loop spans 17 amino acids. V lost 0 bases to trimming and J lost 5 bases, with 18 bases between them. The germline gives CDR1 SGHRS, CDR2 YFSETQ.

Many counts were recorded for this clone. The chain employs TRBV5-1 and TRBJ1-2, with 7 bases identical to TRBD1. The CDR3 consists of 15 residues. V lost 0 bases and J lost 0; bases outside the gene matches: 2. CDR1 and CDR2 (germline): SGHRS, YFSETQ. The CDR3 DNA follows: TGCGCCAGCAGCTTGGCAGGGACAGCTAACTATGGCTACACCTTC. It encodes CASSLAGTANYGYTF.

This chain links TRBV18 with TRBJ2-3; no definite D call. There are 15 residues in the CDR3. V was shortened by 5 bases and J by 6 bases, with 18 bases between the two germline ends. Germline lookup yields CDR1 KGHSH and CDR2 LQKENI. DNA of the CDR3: TGTGCCAGCTCATTTCTTTCGGGCCCCAGTGATACGCAGTATTTT. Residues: CASSFLSGPSDTQYF.

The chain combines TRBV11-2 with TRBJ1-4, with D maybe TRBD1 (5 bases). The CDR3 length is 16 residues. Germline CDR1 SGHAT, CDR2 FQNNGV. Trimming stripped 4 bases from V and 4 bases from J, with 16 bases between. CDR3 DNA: TGTGCCAGCAGCTCACGAAACCGGGACCATAATGAAAAACTGTTTTTT. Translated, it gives CASSSRNRDHNEKLFF.

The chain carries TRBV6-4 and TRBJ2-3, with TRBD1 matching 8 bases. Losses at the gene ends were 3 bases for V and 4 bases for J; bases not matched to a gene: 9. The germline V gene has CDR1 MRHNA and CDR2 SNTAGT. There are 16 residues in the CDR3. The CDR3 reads CASSEAVRQGPDTQYF. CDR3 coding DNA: TGTGCCAGCAGTGAAGCGGTCCGACAGGGGCCAGATACGCAGTATTTT.

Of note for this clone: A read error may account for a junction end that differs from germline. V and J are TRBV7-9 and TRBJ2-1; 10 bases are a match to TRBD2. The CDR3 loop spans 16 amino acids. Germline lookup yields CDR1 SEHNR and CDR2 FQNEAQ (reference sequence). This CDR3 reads CASSLGASGGGDEQFF. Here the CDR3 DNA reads TGTGCCAGCAGTTTAGGGGCTAGCGGGGGAGGGGATGAGCAGTTCTTC.

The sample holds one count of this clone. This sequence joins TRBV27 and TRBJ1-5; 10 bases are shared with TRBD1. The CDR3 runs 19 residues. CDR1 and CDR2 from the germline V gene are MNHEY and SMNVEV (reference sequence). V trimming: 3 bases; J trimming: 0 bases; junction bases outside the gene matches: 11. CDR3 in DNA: TGTGCCAGCAGTTTTTCTCCCGGGACAGGGGATAGTAGCAATCAGCCCCAGCATTTT. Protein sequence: CASSFSPGTGDSSNQPQHF.